This TCR beta chain was observed in a study of lymphopenia after photon versus proton radiotherapy. Study-level findings and limits: Authors raise, but do not show, better survival with proton therapy. Under photons, naive T cells and diversity fell while effector/memory populations rose. Post-nadir TCR diversity decline inversely tracked overall survival among those who died. After the lymphocyte nadir, photon-treated repertoires showed oligoclonal expansion, especially of CD8+ Temra cells.

Notes on this clone: Its antigen is unknown.

Profiled with immunoSEQ multiplex PCR; TCRdb holds only in-frame clones, not every one. The table has around 70,000 clones, roughly 90% seen once; the top ten hold about 2.2%. CDR1 and CDR2 from the germline V gene are LNHDA and SQIVND (reference sequence). The germline V and J ends were trimmed by 7 bases and 0 bases, with 11 bases remaining between them. This CDR3 has 14 residues. Specimen: peripheral blood, collected from a patient treated with photon-based radiotherapy. This sequence was found in a woman aged 40 to 50 with cholangiocarcinoma. The chain uses TRBV19 and TRBJ2-3; D uncertain. The CDR3 spells CASTEPSSTDTQYF. The CDR3 region has the DNA TGTGCCAGTACGGAGCCGTCTAGCACAGATACGCAGTATTTT.